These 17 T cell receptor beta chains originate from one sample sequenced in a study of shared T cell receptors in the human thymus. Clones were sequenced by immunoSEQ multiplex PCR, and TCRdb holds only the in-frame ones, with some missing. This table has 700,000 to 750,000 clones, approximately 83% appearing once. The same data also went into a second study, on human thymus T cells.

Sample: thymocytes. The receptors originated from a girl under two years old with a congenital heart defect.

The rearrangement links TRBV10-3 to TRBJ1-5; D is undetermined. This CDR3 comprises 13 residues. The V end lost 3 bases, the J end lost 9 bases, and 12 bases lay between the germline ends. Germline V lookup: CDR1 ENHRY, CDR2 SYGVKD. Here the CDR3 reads CAISDTPLPPQHF. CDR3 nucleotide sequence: TGTGCCATCAGTGACACTCCCCTTCCGCCCCAGCATTTT.

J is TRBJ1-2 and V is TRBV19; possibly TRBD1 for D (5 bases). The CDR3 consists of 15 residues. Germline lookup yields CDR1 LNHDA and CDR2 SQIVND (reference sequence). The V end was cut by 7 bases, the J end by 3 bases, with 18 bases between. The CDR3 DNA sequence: TGTGCCAGTAAACCAGGAGGCAGGGAGGACTATGGCTACACCTTC. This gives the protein CASKPGGREDYGYTF.

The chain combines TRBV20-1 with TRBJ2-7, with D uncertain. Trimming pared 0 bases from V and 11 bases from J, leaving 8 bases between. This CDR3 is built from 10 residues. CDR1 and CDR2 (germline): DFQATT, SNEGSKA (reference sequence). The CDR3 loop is CSAREPQEYF. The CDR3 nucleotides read TGCAGTGCTAGAGAACCCCAGGAGTACTTC.

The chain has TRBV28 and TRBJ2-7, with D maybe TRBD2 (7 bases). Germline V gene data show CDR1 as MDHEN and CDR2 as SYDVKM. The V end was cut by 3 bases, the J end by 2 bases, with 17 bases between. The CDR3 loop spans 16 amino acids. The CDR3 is CASSFNLRGAAYEQYF. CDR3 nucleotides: TGTGCCAGCAGTTTTAACCTCCGGGGGGCGGCCTACGAGCAGTACTTC.

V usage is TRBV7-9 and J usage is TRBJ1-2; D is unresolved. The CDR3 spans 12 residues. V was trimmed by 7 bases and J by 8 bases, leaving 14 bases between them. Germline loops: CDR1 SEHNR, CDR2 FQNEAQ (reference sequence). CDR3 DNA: TGTGCCAGCACCCTCCCGGGTGACGGCTACACCTTC. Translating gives CASTLPGDGYTF.

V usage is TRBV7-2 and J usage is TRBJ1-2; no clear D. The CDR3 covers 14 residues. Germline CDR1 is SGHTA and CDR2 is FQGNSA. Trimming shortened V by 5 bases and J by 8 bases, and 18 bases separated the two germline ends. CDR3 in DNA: TGTGCCAGCAGCCCTCGAGGATCCCCTTACGGCTACACCTTC. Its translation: CASSPRGSPYGYTF.

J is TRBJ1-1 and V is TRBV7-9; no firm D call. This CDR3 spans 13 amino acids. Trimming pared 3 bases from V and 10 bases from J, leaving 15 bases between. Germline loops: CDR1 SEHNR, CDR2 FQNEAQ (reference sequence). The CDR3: CASSLGRVHAAFF. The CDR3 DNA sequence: TGTGCCAGCAGCTTGGGGAGGGTACATGCAGCTTTCTTT.

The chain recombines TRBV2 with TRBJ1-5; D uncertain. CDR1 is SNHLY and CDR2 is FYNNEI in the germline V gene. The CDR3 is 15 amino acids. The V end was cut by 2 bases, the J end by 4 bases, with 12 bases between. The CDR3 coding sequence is TGTGCCAGCAGTGAAAGTTTGGAGGGTAATCAGCCCCAGCATTTT. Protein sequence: CASSESLEGNQPQHF.

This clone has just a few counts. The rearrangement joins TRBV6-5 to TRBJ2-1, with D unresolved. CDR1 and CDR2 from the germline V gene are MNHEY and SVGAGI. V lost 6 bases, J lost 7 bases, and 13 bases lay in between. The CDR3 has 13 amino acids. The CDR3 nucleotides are TGTGCCAGCAGCCCCCAGATGTTGAATGAGCAGTTCTTC. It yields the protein CASSPQMLNEQFF.

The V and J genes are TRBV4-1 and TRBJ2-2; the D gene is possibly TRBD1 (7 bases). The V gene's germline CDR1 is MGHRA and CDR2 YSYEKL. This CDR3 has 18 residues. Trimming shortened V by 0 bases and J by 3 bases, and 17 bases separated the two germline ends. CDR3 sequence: CASSQEGRRGLDTGELFF. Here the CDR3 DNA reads TGCGCCAGCAGCCAAGAGGGGAGGAGGGGGCTGGACACCGGGGAGCTGTTTTTT.

The CDR3 DNA follows: TGTGCCAGCAGTTTATGGGGACAGGGGGCAAACTATGGCTACACCTTC. This sequence encodes CASSLWGQGANYGYTF. The chain links TRBV27 to TRBJ1-2, with 12 bases aligning to TRBD1. This CDR3 comprises 16 residues. Germline values: CDR1 MNHEY, CDR2 SMNVEV (reference sequence). V shed 1 base, J shed 2 bases, and the junction held 2 bases outside the gene matches.

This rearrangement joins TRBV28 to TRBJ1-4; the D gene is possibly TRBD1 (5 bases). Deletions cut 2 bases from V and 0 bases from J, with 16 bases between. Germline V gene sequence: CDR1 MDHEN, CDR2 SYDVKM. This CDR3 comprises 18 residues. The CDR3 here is CASSLNLTKQATNEKLFF. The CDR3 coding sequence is TGTGCCAGCAGTTTAAACCTCACTAAACAGGCAACTAATGAAAAACTGTTTTTT. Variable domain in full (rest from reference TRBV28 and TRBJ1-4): DVKVTQSSRYLVKRTGEKVFLECVQDMDHENMFWYRQDPGLGLRLIYFSYDVKMKEKGDIPEGYSVSREKKERFSLILESASTNQTSMYLCASSLNLTKQATNEKLFFGSGTQLSVL.

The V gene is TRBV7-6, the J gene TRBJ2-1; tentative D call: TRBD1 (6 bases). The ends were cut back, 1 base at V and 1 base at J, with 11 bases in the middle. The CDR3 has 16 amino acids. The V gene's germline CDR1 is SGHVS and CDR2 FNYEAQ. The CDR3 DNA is TGTGCCAGCAGCTTAGGCACAGGGTCGTCCTACAATGAGCAGTTCTTC. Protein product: CASSLGTGSSYNEQFF. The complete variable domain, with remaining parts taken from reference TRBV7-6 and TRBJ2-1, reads GAGVSQSPRYKVTKRGQDVALRCDPISGHVSLYWYRQALGQGPEFLTYFNYEAQQDKSGLPNDRFSAERPEGSISTLTIQRTEQRDSAMYRCASSLGTGSSYNEQFFGPGTRLTVL.

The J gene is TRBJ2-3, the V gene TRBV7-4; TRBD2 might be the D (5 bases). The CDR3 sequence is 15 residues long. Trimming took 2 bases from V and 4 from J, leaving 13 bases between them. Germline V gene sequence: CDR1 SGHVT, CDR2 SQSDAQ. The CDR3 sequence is CASSLPEAESDTQYF. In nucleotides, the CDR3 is TGTGCCAGCAGCTTACCGGAGGCGGAGTCAGATACGCAGTATTTT.

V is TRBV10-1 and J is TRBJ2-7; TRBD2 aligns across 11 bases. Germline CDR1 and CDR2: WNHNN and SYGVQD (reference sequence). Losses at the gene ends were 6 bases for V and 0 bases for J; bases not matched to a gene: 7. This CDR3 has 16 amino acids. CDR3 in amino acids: CASRRGLADSSYEQYF. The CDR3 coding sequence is TGCGCCAGCAGGCGGGGACTAGCGGATAGCTCCTACGAGCAGTACTTC.

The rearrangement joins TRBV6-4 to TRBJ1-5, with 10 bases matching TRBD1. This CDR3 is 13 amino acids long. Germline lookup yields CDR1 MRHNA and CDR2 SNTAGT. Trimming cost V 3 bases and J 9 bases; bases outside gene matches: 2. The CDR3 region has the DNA TGTGCCAGCAGTGAGGGACAGGGGATGCCCCAGCATTTT. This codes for CASSEGQGMPQHF.

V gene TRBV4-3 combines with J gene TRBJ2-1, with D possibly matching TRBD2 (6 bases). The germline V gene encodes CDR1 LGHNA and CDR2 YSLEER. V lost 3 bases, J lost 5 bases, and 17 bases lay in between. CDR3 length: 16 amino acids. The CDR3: CASSHDGRRGHNEQFF. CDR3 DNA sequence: TGCGCCAGCAGCCATGACGGCAGGAGGGGTCACAATGAGCAGTTCTTC.